Listed here are 19 T cell receptor beta chains from one sample, sequenced in a study of PD-1 blockade in classical Hodgkin lymphoma. The method was immunoSEQ multiplex PCR; TCRdb's version includes in-frame clones alone and lacks a portion of them. The sample consists of 20,000 to 25,000 clones, 70% to 75% of them appearing once. The time point was: cycle 4 day 1 (C4D1), after 6 weeks of nivolumab. Each patient's relapse followed autologous stem cell transplantation, and brentuximab vedotin exposure varied. This specimen was peripheral blood mononuclear cells (PBMCs), taken before the fourth cycle of nivolumab. These receptors were collected from a human donor with classical Hodgkin lymphoma.

This clone was picked up a small number of times. Written as DNA, the CDR3 is TGCGCCAGCAGCCCCGTAGGGGGAGGGGGCGTGAGAGGCTACACCTTC. Protein: CASSPVGGGGVRGYTF. The chain carries TRBV4-3 and TRBJ1-2; 7 bases line up with TRBD1. Germline loops: CDR1 LGHNA, CDR2 YSLEER. V shed 4 bases and J 8 bases; nucleotides not matched to a gene: 16. The CDR3 covers 16 residues.

This clone was seen a single time. CDR3 in amino acids: CASSEAIGYGYTF. DNA for the CDR3: TGTGCCAGCAGTGAAGCTATAGGGTATGGCTACACCTTC. The chain is built from TRBV2 and TRBJ1-2; D is uncertain. This CDR3 contains 13 residues. Trimming removed 0 bases at V and 5 bases at J, with 7 bases between. Germline V gene data show CDR1 as SNHLY and CDR2 as FYNNEI.

This clone was recorded a few times. The rearrangement links TRBV6-1 to TRBJ2-4, with a weak D call TRBD1 (5 bases). In germline, CDR1 is MNHNS, CDR2 SASEGT. The V end was cut by 9 bases, the J end by 0 bases, with 15 bases between. The CDR3 has 15 residues. The CDR3 sequence: CASLDSILAKNIQYF. Here the CDR3 DNA reads TGTGCCAGTCTAGACAGTATCCTAGCCAAAAACATTCAGTACTTC.

This sequence joins TRBV7-9 and TRBJ2-1; the D gene is possibly TRBD2 (6 bases). The CDR3 is 16 residues long. Germline V CDR1 and CDR2: SEHNR, FQNEAQ (reference sequence). V lost 5 bases, J lost 6 bases, and 20 bases lay in between. The CDR3 protein is CASSRRMDRGGNEQFF. CDR3 DNA: TGTGCCAGCAGCCGTAGGATGGATAGGGGAGGCAATGAGCAGTTCTTC.

This clone was recorded only once. The chain employs TRBV6-5 and TRBJ1-2; TRBD1 might be the D (6 bases). Germline-derived CDR1 and CDR2 are MNHEY and SVGAGI. The CDR3 runs 16 residues. The germline V and J ends were trimmed by 4 bases and 5 bases, with 20 bases remaining between them. CDR3 residues: CASSFVALGQGYGYTF. DNA for the CDR3: TGTGCCAGCAGTTTCGTTGCCTTGGGACAAGGGTATGGCTACACCTTC.

This sequence joins TRBV6-1 and TRBJ1-1; possible D gene TRBD1, 6 bases. Germline lookup yields CDR1 MNHNS and CDR2 SASEGT. The CDR3 is made up of 15 amino acids. Trimming cost V 5 bases and J 0 bases, with 13 bases left between them. The CDR3 loop is CASSPRTEMNTEAFF. The CDR3 DNA reads as TGTGCCAGCAGTCCACGGACAGAGATGAACACTGAAGCTTTCTTT.

The V and J genes are TRBV12-5 and TRBJ1-5; 7 bases line up with TRBD1. V shed 5 bases, J shed 1 base, and the junction held 2 bases outside the gene matches. Germline V gene lookup returns CDR1 LGHNT and CDR2 FRNRAP. The CDR3 is made up of 14 amino acids. CDR3 DNA: TGTGCTAGTGGTAAGGGACAGAGCAATCAGCCCCAGCATTTT. Its translation: CASGKGQSNQPQHF.

The chain uses TRBV5-4 and TRBJ2-5; D remains unclear. This CDR3 is 13 amino acids long. CDR1 and CDR2 from the germline V gene are SGHNT and YYREEE (reference sequence). Trimming took off 0 bases at V and 3 bases at J, with 6 bases between the two ends. CDR3 DNA: TGTGCCAGCAGCTTGGTTTTTGAAGAGACCCAGTACTTC. This codes for CASSLVFEETQYF.

CDR3 nucleotides: TGTGCCTGGAGCCACCCCCCGGGACAGGTGTTGTTCTTC. Translated, it gives CAWSHPPGQVLFF. V gene TRBV30 combines with J gene TRBJ2-1, with 8 bases that match TRBD1. V lost 3 bases to trimming and J lost 15 bases; unmatched junction nucleotides: 13. CDR1 is GTSNPN and CDR2 is SVGIG in the germline V gene (reference sequence). The CDR3 has 13 amino acids.

This clone was observed once. V and J are TRBV6-5 and TRBJ1-5, with a weak D call TRBD1 (5 bases). V shed 4 bases and J shed 3 bases, with 16 bases lying between them. Germline values: CDR1 MNHEY, CDR2 SVGAGI. The CDR3 totals 16 residues. CDR3 sequence: CASSSPWDGINQPQHF. The CDR3 nucleotides read TGTGCCAGCAGTTCACCGTGGGACGGAATCAATCAGCCCCAGCATTTT.

The chain uses TRBV2 and TRBJ2-3; tentative D call: TRBD1 (6 bases). Deletions cut 5 bases from V and 1 base from J, with 13 bases between. Germline CDR1 reads SNHLY; CDR2 reads FYNNEI. This CDR3 has 15 amino acids. The CDR3 loop is CASSFRGFGTDTQYF. The CDR3 DNA is TGTGCCAGCAGTTTCAGGGGATTCGGCACAGATACGCAGTATTTT.

The CDR3 reads CASSLAGYSNQPQHF. The CDR3 bases are TGTGCCAGCAGCTTAGCAGGGTATAGCAATCAGCCCCAGCATTTT. The rearrangement uses TRBV7-8 and TRBJ1-5; D gene ambiguous. The CDR3 runs to 15 residues. V dropped 0 bases and J dropped 0 bases, with 6 bases sitting between them. Per germline, CDR1 SGHVS and CDR2 FQNEAQ.

V usage is TRBV6-5 and J usage is TRBJ1-2; no clear D gene. CDR1 MNHEY and CDR2 SVGAGI come from the germline V gene. V was trimmed by 0 bases and J by 7 bases, leaving 9 bases between them. This CDR3 has 13 amino acids. This chain's CDR3 is CASSYSFRFGYTF. The CDR3 DNA is TGTGCCAGCAGTTACTCTTTCCGGTTTGGCTACACCTTC.

The J gene is TRBJ1-2, the V gene TRBV18; D perhaps matches TRBD1 (6 bases). CDR1 and CDR2 from the germline V gene are KGHSH and LQKENI. V shed 1 base and J shed 0 bases, with 12 bases lying between them. The CDR3 spans 16 residues. The CDR3: CASSPQGGIANYGYTF. The CDR3 coding sequence is TGTGCCAGCTCACCACAGGGGGGAATTGCTAACTATGGCTACACCTTC.

This clone was counted between two and nine times. The rearrangement uses TRBV4-1 and TRBJ2-7; weak D call: TRBD1 (5 bases). The CDR3 has 14 residues. V was shortened by 2 bases and J by 7 bases, with 15 bases between the two germline ends. Germline V gene lookup returns CDR1 MGHRA and CDR2 YSYEKL. Written as DNA, the CDR3 is TGCGCCAGCAGCCAATTTCAGGGTAGGGTTGAGCAGTACTTC. Translated, it gives CASSQFQGRVEQYF.

The chain carries TRBV11-2 and TRBJ2-1, with 12 positions matching TRBD2. V shed 6 bases, J shed 4 bases, and the junction held 4 bases outside the gene matches. Germline lookup yields CDR1 SGHAT and CDR2 FQNNGV. There are 15 residues in the CDR3. This CDR3 is CASSPGLAGYNEQFF. CDR3 bases: TGTGCCAGCAGTCCCGGACTAGCGGGATACAATGAGCAGTTCTTC.

The V and J genes are TRBV5-5 and TRBJ2-1; no reliable D call. There are 15 residues in the CDR3. V gave up 0 bases and J gave up 0 bases, with 7 bases separating them. Germline V gives CDR1 SGHKS, CDR2 YYEKEE (reference sequence). The CDR3 DNA follows: TGTGCCAGCAGCTTGGAGGAGAGCTCCTACAATGAGCAGTTCTTC. Amino acid sequence: CASSLEESSYNEQFF.

The J gene is TRBJ2-7, the V gene TRBV6-5; possible D gene TRBD1, 6 bases. V was shortened by 5 bases and J by 1 base, with 12 bases between the two germline ends. Germline V gene sequence: CDR1 MNHEY, CDR2 SVGAGI. CDR3 length: 14 residues. The CDR3, as DNA: TGTGCCAGCAGTGAAAGGGGGACATCCTACGAGCAGTACTTC. Its protein is CASSERGTSYEQYF.

V and J are TRBV5-6 and TRBJ2-5; 7 nucleotides agree with TRBD1. CDR3 length: 17 amino acids. Germline loops: CDR1 SGHDT, CDR2 YYEEEE. Losses at the gene ends were 3 bases for V and 11 bases for J; bases not matched to a gene: 22. The CDR3 loop is CASSSGSGRGNPTKQYF. The CDR3 bases are TGTGCCAGCAGCTCAGGGTCGGGCAGGGGGAATCCTACGAAGCAGTACTTC.